The rows below give T cell receptor beta chains drawn from one sample of a study of shared clonotypes between healthy human individuals. Method: immunoSEQ multiplex PCR; TCRdb's copy keeps in-frame clones and lacks some. The sample lists over 400,000 clones; over 75% were seen once. Input material: PBMCs. Receptors originate from a woman in her thirties or forties in good health. Some clones in this sample may be carry-over from other donors' samples. CDR3s include the opening cysteine and the closing phenylalanine or tryptophan. The D gene is left open where the match is weak. Clone size is not always given. Where it is, it says once, few, many or a class for expanded clones.

J: TRBJ2-7
V: TRBV6-5
size: .
D: .
DNA: TGTGCCAGCACCAAGAGGGGAGAGCAGTACTTC
CDR3: CASTKRGEQYF

J: TRBJ1-1
V: TRBV9
size: .
D: .
DNA: TGTGCCAGCAGCACCTTGACGGAGAACACTGAAGCTTTCTTT
CDR3: CASSTLTENTEAFF

J: TRBJ2-7
V: TRBV19
size: many
D: TRBD1
DNA: TGTGCCAGTAGTCCCAGGACAGGAACCTACGAGCAGTACTTC
CDR3: CASSPRTGTYEQYF

J: TRBJ1-4
V: TRBV2
size: .
D: .
DNA: TGTGCCAGCCGAGGGACGGGTGAAAAACTGTTTTTT
CDR3: CASRGTGEKLFF

J: TRBJ1-2
V: TRBV28
size: .
D: .
DNA: TGTGCCAGCAGTTTACCGCAGCGGGAGGTCTATGGCTACACCTTC
CDR3: CASSLPQREVYGYTF

J: TRBJ2-7
V: TRBV19
size: .
D: TRBD1
DNA: TGTGCCAGTAGTCAAGGACAGGGAAGCTACGAGCAGTACTTC
CDR3: CASSQGQGSYEQYF

J: TRBJ1-1
V: TRBV21-1
size: .
D: .
DNA: TGTGCCAGCAGCAAAGGAACAGCGATGAACACTGAAGCTTTCTTT
CDR3: CASSKGTAMNTEAFF

J: TRBJ2-2
V: TRBV27
size: .
D: .
DNA: TGTGCCAGCAACCCGATGGGGGGTAGGCGACCCGGGGAGCTGTTTTTT
CDR3: CASNPMGGRRPGELFF

J: TRBJ2-7
V: TRBV7-2
size: .
D: TRBD1
DNA: TGTGCCAGCAGCTCGACGGACAGGGCCGAGCAGTACTTC
CDR3: CASSSTDRAEQYF

J: TRBJ2-3
V: TRBV27
size: .
D: .
DNA: TGTGCCAGCAGTTTGTTTAGGACACCAGGATCCGTAGGTACGCAGTATTTT
CDR3: CASSLFRTPGSVGTQYF

J: TRBJ2-1
V: TRBV28
size: once
D: .
DNA: TGTGCCAGCAGTTTTGCCCCCAGGGCGGGCAATGAGCAGTTCTTC
CDR3: CASSFAPRAGNEQFF

J: TRBJ2-1
V: TRBV5-1
size: .
D: .
DNA: TGCGCCAGCAGCTTGAACCTAGGCGCCACCTACAATGAGCAGTTCTTC
CDR3: CASSLNLGATYNEQFF

J: TRBJ2-1
V: TRBV30
size: many
D: .
DNA: TGTGCCTGGAGTCCCTCGAGAAATGAGCAGTTCTTC
CDR3: CAWSPSRNEQFF

J: TRBJ2-5
V: TRBV9
size: .
D: TRBD2
DNA: TGTGCCAGCACCCGGACTAGCGGGACGGAGACCCAGTACTTC
CDR3: CASTRTSGTETQYF

J: TRBJ2-5
V: TRBV9
size: .
D: .
DNA: TGTGCCAGCAGCCCGACGCTAGGGGGGCCAGAGACCCAGTACTTC
CDR3: CASSPTLGGPETQYF

J: TRBJ2-7
V: TRBV19
size: few
D: .
DNA: TGTGCCAGTAGTATACGCACGGACTCAGAGCAGTACTTC
CDR3: CASSIRTDSEQYF

J: TRBJ2-7
V: TRBV28
size: .
D: .
DNA: TGTGCCAGCAGTCCAACGCCCTCCTACGAGCAGTACTTC
CDR3: CASSPTPSYEQYF

J: TRBJ1-2
V: TRBV7-9
size: .
D: .
DNA: TGTGCCAGCAGCTACGGGGCGGACGGCTACACCTTC
CDR3: CASSYGADGYTF

J: TRBJ2-3
V: TRBV5-1
size: few
D: .
DNA: TGCGCCAGCAGCTTGGACAGTCCAGGGGCAGATACGCAGTATTTT
CDR3: CASSLDSPGADTQYF

J: TRBJ2-7
V: TRBV5-1
size: medium-sized
D: .
DNA: TGCGCCAGCAGCTTGGCGTCAGGGCAGGATGCCAAGTCCTACGAGCAGTACTTC
CDR3: CASSLASGQDAKSYEQYF

J: TRBJ2-7
V: TRBV28
size: .
D: .
DNA: TGTGCCAGCAGTGCTCCGAACTACGAGCAGTACTTC
CDR3: CASSAPNYEQYF

J: TRBJ1-2
V: TRBV27
size: .
D: TRBD1
DNA: TGTGCCAGGCTCGGACAGGTCTATGGCTACACCTTC
CDR3: CARLGQVYGYTF

J: TRBJ2-5
V: TRBV20-1
size: .
D: .
DNA: TGCAGTGGCACAGTCCAAGAGACCCAGTACTTC
CDR3: CSGTVQETQYF

J: TRBJ1-6
V: TRBV2
size: few
D: TRBD1
DNA: TGTGCCAGCAACCGCCGGACAGGGGATAATTCACCCCTCCACTTT
CDR3: CASNRRTGDNSPLHF

J: TRBJ2-5
V: TRBV4-1
size: .
D: .
DNA: TGCGCCAGCAGACCTACAGGTCTGAAGACCCAGTACTTC
CDR3: CASRPTGLKTQYF

J: TRBJ2-7
V: TRBV11-2
size: once
D: .
DNA: TGTGCCAGCAGCTTAGGTTCCTCCTACGAGCAGTACTTC
CDR3: CASSLGSSYEQYF

J: TRBJ2-1
V: TRBV5-1
size: .
D: .
DNA: TGCGCCAGCAGCTTGGATTTGGTAAGAGAACGGGAGCAGTTCTTC
CDR3: CASSLDLVREREQFF

J: TRBJ1-1
V: TRBV19
size: .
D: .
DNA: TGTGCCAGTAGTATTAAGGGGTGGAACACTGAAGCTTTCTTT
CDR3: CASSIKGWNTEAFF

J: TRBJ1-3
V: TRBV19
size: .
D: TRBD1
DNA: TGTGCCAGTAGTATCGGACAGGCTTTGGCGAACACCATATATTTT
CDR3: CASSIGQALANTIYF

J: TRBJ1-2
V: TRBV10-2
size: .
D: .
DNA: TGCGCCAGCAGTGAGCGGCGAGGGAGAGGCTACACCTTC
CDR3: CASSERRGRGYTF

J: TRBJ2-5
V: TRBV5-1
size: .
D: TRBD2
DNA: TGCGCCAGCGGTAGTAGCGGGAGTGGCGAGACCCAGTACTTC
CDR3: CASGSSGSGETQYF

J: TRBJ2-1
V: TRBV7-2
size: .
D: TRBD2
DNA: TGTGCCAGCAGCGCCGGGACTACTAACAATGAGCAGTTCTTC
CDR3: CASSAGTTNNEQFF

J: TRBJ1-4
V: TRBV6-1
size: .
D: .
DNA: TGTGCCAGCAGTGTGGACCATGATTTTGAAAAACTGTTTTTT
CDR3: CASSVDHDFEKLFF

J: TRBJ1-5
V: TRBV6-1
size: once
D: .
DNA: TGTGCCAGCAGAGACGGACAAAGCAATCAGCCCCAGCATTTT
CDR3: CASRDGQSNQPQHF

J: TRBJ1-1
V: TRBV19
size: once
D: TRBD1
DNA: TGTGCCAGTAGCACGCCAGGGGGGCGCATGAACACTGAAGCTTTCTTT
CDR3: CASSTPGGRMNTEAFF

J: TRBJ2-7
V: TRBV9
size: .
D: .
DNA: TGTGCCAGCAGCGTAGGCGGGGCAGGGAACGAGCAGTACTTC
CDR3: CASSVGGAGNEQYF

J: TRBJ2-2
V: TRBV5-4
size: once
D: .
DNA: TGTGCCAGCAGCCCCTCGAGGGGGTCGAACACCGGGGAGCTGTTTTTT
CDR3: CASSPSRGSNTGELFF

J: TRBJ2-5
V: TRBV7-9
size: .
D: TRBD2
DNA: TGTGCCAGCACTCATGGGAGGGGTACAGCCCAAGAGACCCAGTACTTC
CDR3: CASTHGRGTAQETQYF

J: TRBJ2-2
V: TRBV5-1
size: .
D: .
DNA: TGCGCCAGCAGCTTGGCGGGATTCGGGGAGCTGTTTTTT
CDR3: CASSLAGFGELFF

J: TRBJ2-1
V: TRBV5-4
size: .
D: .
DNA: TGTGCCAGCAGCTTGAAACTAGTCCCCTCCTACAATGAGCAGTTCTTC
CDR3: CASSLKLVPSYNEQFF

J: TRBJ2-1
V: TRBV5-1
size: .
D: TRBD1
DNA: TGCGCCAGCAGCTTGGTGGGGGGACAGGGTGACAATGAGCAGTTCTTC
CDR3: CASSLVGGQGDNEQFF

J: TRBJ1-2
V: TRBV6-5
size: .
D: .
DNA: TGTGCCAGCAGTCGGGGAGGGGAGTATAGTTACACCTTC
CDR3: CASSRGGEYSYTF

J: TRBJ1-1
V: TRBV6-1
size: .
D: .
DNA: TGTGCCAGCAGTGAAGGGTGGGGTGGCACTGAAGCTTTCTTT
CDR3: CASSEGWGGTEAFF

J: TRBJ2-4
V: TRBV28
size: few
D: TRBD1
DNA: TGTGCCAGCAGTCTGGTGACAGGGAAGTTTCTCAAAAACATTCAGTACTTC
CDR3: CASSLVTGKFLKNIQYF

J: TRBJ1-5
V: TRBV12-5
size: once
D: TRBD1
DNA: TGTGCTAGTGCCCCGGGACAGGGGACTCAGCCCCAGCATTTT
CDR3: CASAPGQGTQPQHF

J: TRBJ2-1
V: TRBV11-3
size: .
D: .
DNA: TGTGCCAGCAGCTTGCGGGGTGCCTCCTACAATGAGCAGTTCTTC
CDR3: CASSLRGASYNEQFF

J: TRBJ2-1
V: TRBV12-5
size: few
D: .
DNA: TGTGCTAGTGGCGACCGTTGGGCGACTCAGTACAATGAGCAGTTCTTC
CDR3: CASGDRWATQYNEQFF

J: TRBJ2-5
V: TRBV11-2
size: .
D: .
DNA: TGTGCCAGCAGCCGACTCCGGACCGACCAAGAGACCCAGTACTTC
CDR3: CASSRLRTDQETQYF

J: TRBJ2-1
V: TRBV30
size: .
D: TRBD1
DNA: TGTGCCTGGAAGCCTTGGTCGGGACAGGGGGCGTTGAGTGAGCAGTTCTTC
CDR3: CAWKPWSGQGALSEQFF

J: TRBJ2-1
V: TRBV7-6
size: .
D: .
DNA: TGTGCCAGCAGCTTAGAGGTGGGAGGGGGCACCTACAATGAGCAGTTCTTC
CDR3: CASSLEVGGGTYNEQFF

J: TRBJ2-3
V: TRBV7-8
size: .
D: .
DNA: TGTGCCAGCAGCTTAGTTTGGAACAGGGCCACAGATACGCAGTATTTT
CDR3: CASSLVWNRATDTQYF

J: TRBJ2-2
V: TRBV7-2
size: .
D: .
DNA: TGTGCCAGCAGCACCATCGTGGCGGGAAGCGGTGTCACCGGGGAGCTGTTTTTT
CDR3: CASSTIVAGSGVTGELFF

J: TRBJ1-2
V: TRBV4-2
size: .
D: .
DNA: TGTGCCAGCAGCCAAGCTGGGGACTATGGCTACACCTTC
CDR3: CASSQAGDYGYTF

J: TRBJ2-2
V: TRBV4-3
size: once
D: .
DNA: TGCGCCAGCAGCCAGGAGCCCCCGGGACGAGCGAACACCGGGGAGCTGTTTTTT
CDR3: CASSQEPPGRANTGELFF

J: TRBJ1-5
V: TRBV6-5
size: few
D: .
DNA: TGTGCCAGCAGTTCCCTCAAAGTTCCCAATCAGCCCCAGCATTTT
CDR3: CASSSLKVPNQPQHF